A few counts support the clone carrying this TCR beta chain. Its specificity is unknown. This record belongs to a study of blood T cells in healthy people across ages. Study conclusions and caveats: Age brought a roughly linear fall in TCR beta diversity measured per million T cells.

V lost 4 bases, J lost 0 bases, and 3 bases lay in between. Germline V gene data show CDR1 as ENHRY and CDR2 as SYGVKD. The length of the CDR3 is 12 residues. Using a J-beta primer mix together with a sample-barcoded 5' primer, a second PCR was run for roughly 6 to 12 cycles. With 12 random nucleotides, a template-switch adaptor tagged each individual cDNA molecule. Sequencing yielded, for each sample, at least 3 million paired-end reads carrying CDR3. One entry per CDR3 protein, called by TCRdb with MiXCR from the 5' RACE reads. The sample includes about 670,000 distinct CDR3 sequences, 40% to 65% of them seen just once.

This TCR derives from a woman older than 75 in good health. This chain links TRBV10-3 with TRBJ1-1; D call uncertain. Sequenced sample: blood. DNA for the CDR3: TGTGCCATCAGTGGGGTGAACACTGAAGCTTTCTTT. It translates to CAISGVNTEAFF.